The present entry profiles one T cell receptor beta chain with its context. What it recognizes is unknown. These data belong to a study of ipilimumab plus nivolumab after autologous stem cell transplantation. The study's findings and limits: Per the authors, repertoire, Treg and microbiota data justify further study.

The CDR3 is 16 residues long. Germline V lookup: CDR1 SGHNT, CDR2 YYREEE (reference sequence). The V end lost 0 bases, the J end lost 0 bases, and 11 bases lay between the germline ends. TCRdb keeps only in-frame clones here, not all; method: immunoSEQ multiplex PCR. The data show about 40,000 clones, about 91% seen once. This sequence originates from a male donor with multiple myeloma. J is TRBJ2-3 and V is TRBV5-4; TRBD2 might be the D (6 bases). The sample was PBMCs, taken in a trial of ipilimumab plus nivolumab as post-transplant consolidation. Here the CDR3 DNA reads TGTGCCAGCAGCTTGGGGACTACCCTTAGCACAGATACGCAGTATTTT. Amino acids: CASSLGTTLSTDTQYF.